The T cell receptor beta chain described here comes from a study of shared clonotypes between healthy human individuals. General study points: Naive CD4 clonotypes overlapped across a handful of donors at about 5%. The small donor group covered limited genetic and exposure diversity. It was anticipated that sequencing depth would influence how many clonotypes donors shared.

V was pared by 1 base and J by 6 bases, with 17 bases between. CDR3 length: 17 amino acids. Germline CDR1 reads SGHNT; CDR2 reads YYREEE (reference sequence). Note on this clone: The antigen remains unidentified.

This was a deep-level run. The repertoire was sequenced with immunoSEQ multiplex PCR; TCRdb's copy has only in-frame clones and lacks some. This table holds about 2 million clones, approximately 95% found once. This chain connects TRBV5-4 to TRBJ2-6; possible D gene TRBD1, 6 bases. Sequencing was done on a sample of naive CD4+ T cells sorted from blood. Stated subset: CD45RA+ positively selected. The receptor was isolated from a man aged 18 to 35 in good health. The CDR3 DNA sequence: TGTGCCAGCAGCTTGTCCTCGACAGGCCATAAGGCCAACGTCCTGACTTTC. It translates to CASSLSSTGHKANVLTF. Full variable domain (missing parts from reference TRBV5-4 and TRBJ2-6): ETGVTQSPTHLIKTRGQQVTLRCSSQSGHNTVSWYQQALGQGPQFIFQYYREEENGRGNFPPRFSGLQFPNYSSELNVNALELDDSALYLCASSLSSTGHKANVLTFGAGSRLTVL.